The rows below give T cell receptor beta chains drawn from one sample of a study of low-dose radiotherapy and immunotherapy resistance in tumors. TCRdb independently ran MiXCR on the reads; one entry per CDR3 protein. The data hold some 45,000 distinct CDR3 sequences, with about 12% observed a single time. Sequences were derived from PBMCs, sampled before treatment. The receptors derive from a female donor with ovarian cancer. Both conserved end residues are part of each CDR3. D genes are given only for firm matches. Some rows mark clone size as missing; the rest say once, few, many or name a class of expanded clone.

cdr3_length d_call j_call v_call clone_size cdr3_aa cdr3_nt
15 TRBD1 TRBJ2-7 TRBV6-1 once CASRRTGTGPHEQYF TGTGCCAGCAGACGGACCGGGACAGGGCCACACGAGCAGTACTTC
18 TRBD2 TRBJ2-5 TRBV6-5 many CASSSRPLLAGDQETQYF TGTGCCAGCAGTTCAAGACCCCTACTAGCGGGAGACCAAGAGACCCAGTACTTC
14 NA TRBJ2-7 TRBV6-1 many CASSRDHSSYEQYF TGTGCCAGCAGCCGGGACCACAGCTCCTACGAGCAGTACTTC
14 NA TRBJ2-3 TRBV27 many CASRLRGQTPTQYF TGTGCCAGCAGACTAAGGGGTCAAACCCCTACGCAGTATTTT
13 NA TRBJ2-1 TRBV2 NA CASRNVGRNEQFF TGTGCCAGCAGGAACGTGGGCCGGAATGAGCAGTTCTTC
14 TRBD1 TRBJ2-7 TRBV20-1 many CSASGGTGSYEQYF TGCAGTGCTAGCGGCGGGACAGGGTCGTACGAGCAGTACTTC
14 TRBD2 TRBJ2-7 TRBV20-1 many CSARGDSGGPEQYF TGCAGTGCTAGAGGGGATAGCGGGGGGCCCGAGCAGTACTTC
16 NA TRBJ2-7 TRBV4-1 many CASSQDSYGDSYEQYF TGCGCCAGCAGCCAAGATAGCTACGGGGATTCCTACGAGCAGTACTTC
17 NA TRBJ2-2 TRBV12-2 many CASRLGTSFVTPGSCFF NA
15 NA TRBJ1-1 TRBV18 NA CASSPPVKTAGFAFF TGTGCCAGCTCACCACCGGTGAAAACCGCAGGTTTCGCTTTCTTT
15 TRBD2 TRBJ2-5 TRBV11-2 many CASRRGTSGRETQYF TGTGCCAGCAGACGCGGGACTAGCGGGAGAGAGACCCAGTACTTC
13 NA TRBJ1-1 TRBV27 once CASSPGDYTEAFF TGTGCCAGCAGTCCAGGGGACTACACTGAAGCTTTCTTT
13 TRBD1 TRBJ2-1 TRBV5-6 many CATRQGFYNEQFF TGTGCCACTAGACAGGGGTTCTACAATGAGCAGTTCTTC
12 NA TRBJ2-1 TRBV9 NA CASSPRANEQFF TGTGCCAGCAGCCCTAGGGCCAATGAGCAGTTCTTC